This TCR beta chain was identified during a study of blood T cell repertoires in COVID-19. The CDR3 extends over 11 amino acids. V was clipped by 3 bases and J by 5 bases, with 7 bases between them. Germline CDR1 DFQATT, CDR2 SNEGSKA (reference sequence). The data were produced by immunoSEQ multiplex PCR, yet TCRdb's version contains in-frame clones alone and is incomplete. Of under 250,000 clones listed, approximately 82% are singletons. The sequenced material came from peripheral blood. V gene TRBV20-1 combines with J gene TRBJ1-1; no clear D gene. This TCR was recovered from a woman between 18 and 30 years old with acute or convalescent COVID-19. CDR3 loop: CSARRETEAFF. CDR3 in DNA: TGCAGTGCTAGGCGTGAAACTGAAGCTTTCTTT.